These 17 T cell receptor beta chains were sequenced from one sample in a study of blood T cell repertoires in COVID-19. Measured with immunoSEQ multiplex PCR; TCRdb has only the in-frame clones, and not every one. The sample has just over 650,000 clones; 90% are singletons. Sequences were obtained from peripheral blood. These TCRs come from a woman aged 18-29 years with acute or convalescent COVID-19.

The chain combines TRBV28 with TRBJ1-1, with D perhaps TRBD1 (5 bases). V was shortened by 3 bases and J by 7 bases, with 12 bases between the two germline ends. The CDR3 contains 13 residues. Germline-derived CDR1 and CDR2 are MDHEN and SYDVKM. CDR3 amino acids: CASSFFRQGEAFF. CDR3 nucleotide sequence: TGTGCCAGCAGTTTTTTTCGGCAGGGTGAAGCTTTCTTT. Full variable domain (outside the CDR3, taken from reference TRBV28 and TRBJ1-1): DVKVTQSSRYLVKRTGEKVFLECVQDMDHENMFWYRQDPGLGLRLIYFSYDVKMKEKGDIPEGYSVSREKKERFSLILESASTNQTSMYLCASSFFRQGEAFFGQGTRLTVV.

CDR3 coding DNA: TGCGCCAGCAGCTTGAGGACAGGGAACACTGAAGCTTTCTTT. This codes for CASSLRTGNTEAFF. The V and J genes are TRBV5-1 and TRBJ1-1; 7 nucleotides match TRBD1. This CDR3 has 14 residues. Trimming at V came to 1 base and at J to 1 base, leaving 1 base not matched to a gene. The germline gives CDR1 SGHRS, CDR2 YFSETQ.

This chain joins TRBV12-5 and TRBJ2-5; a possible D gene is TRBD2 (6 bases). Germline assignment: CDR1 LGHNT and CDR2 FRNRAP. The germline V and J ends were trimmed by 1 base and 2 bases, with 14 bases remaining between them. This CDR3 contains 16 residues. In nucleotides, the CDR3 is TGTGCTAGTGGTTTGGGGACCATTGGGGGGCAAGAGACCCAGTACTTC. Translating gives CASGLGTIGGQETQYF.

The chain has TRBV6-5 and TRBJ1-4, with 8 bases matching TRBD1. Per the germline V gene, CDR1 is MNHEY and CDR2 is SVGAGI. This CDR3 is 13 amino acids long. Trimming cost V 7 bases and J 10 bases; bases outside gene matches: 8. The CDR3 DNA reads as TGTGCCAGCACCGATTTTACAGGGGGAAAACTGTTTTTT. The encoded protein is CASTDFTGGKLFF.

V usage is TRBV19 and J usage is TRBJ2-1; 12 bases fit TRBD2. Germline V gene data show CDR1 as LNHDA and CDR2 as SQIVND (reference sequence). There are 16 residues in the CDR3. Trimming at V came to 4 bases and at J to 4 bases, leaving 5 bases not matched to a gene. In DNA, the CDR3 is TGTGCCAGTAGTACTAGCGGGGGGGCCTGGTACAATGAGCAGTTCTTC. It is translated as CASSTSGGAWYNEQFF. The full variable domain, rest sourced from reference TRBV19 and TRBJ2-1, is DGGITQSPKYLFRKEGQNVTLSCEQNLNHDAMYWYRQDPGQGLRLIYYSQIVNDFQKGDIAEGYSVSREKKESFPLTVTSAQKNPTAFYLCASSTSGGAWYNEQFFGPGTRLTVL.

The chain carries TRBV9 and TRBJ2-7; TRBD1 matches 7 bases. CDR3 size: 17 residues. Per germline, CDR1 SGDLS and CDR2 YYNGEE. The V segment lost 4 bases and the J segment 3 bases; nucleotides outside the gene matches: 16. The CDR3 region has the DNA TGTGCCAGCAGCCCCCGGACCCGGGACAGCACCATCTACGAGCAGTACTTC. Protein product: CASSPRTRDSTIYEQYF.

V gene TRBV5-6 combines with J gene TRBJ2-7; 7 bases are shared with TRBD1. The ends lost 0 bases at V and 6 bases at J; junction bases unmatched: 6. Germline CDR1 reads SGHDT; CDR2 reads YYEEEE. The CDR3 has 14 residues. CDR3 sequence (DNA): TGTGCCAGCAGCTTGGAGCAGGGGGTAGGCGAGCAGTACTTC. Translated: CASSLEQGVGEQYF.

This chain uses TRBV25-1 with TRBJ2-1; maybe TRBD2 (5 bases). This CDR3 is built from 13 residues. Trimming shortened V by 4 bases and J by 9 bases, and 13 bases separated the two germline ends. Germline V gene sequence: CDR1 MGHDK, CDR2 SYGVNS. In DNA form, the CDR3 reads TGTGCCAGCAGTGGAGTAGCGTATGGTGAGCAGTTCTTC. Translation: CASSGVAYGEQFF.

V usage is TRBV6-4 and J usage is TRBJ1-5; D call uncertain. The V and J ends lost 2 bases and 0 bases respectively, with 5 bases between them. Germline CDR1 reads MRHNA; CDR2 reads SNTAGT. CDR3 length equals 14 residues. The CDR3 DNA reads TGTGCCAGCAGTGACAGCTTTAGCAATCAGCCCCAGCATTTT. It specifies CASSDSFSNQPQHF.

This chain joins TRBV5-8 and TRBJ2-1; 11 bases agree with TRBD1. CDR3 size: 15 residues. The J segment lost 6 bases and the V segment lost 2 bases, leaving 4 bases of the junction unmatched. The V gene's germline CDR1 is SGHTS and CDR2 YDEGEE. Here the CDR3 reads CASSFGTGGGNEQFF. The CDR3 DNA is TGTGCCAGCAGCTTCGGGACAGGGGGAGGCAATGAGCAGTTCTTC.

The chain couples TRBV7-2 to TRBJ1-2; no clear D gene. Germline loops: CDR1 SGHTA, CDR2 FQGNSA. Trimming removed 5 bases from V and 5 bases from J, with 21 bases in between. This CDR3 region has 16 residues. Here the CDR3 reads CASSLGLFPPVYGYTF. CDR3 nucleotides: TGTGCCAGCAGCCTTGGACTGTTTCCTCCCGTTTATGGCTACACCTTC.

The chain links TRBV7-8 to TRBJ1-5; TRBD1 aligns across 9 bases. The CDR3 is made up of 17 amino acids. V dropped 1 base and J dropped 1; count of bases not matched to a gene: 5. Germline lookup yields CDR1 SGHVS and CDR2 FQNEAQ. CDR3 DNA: TGTGCCAGCAGCTTAGGGCCTGGACAGGGGAGCAATCAGCCCCAGCATTTT. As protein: CASSLGPGQGSNQPQHF.

This CDR3 reads CAISDLQGLRTEAFF. The CDR3 DNA sequence: TGTGCCATCAGTGATCTGCAGGGCTTGCGGACTGAAGCTTTCTTT. This rearrangement joins TRBV10-3 to TRBJ1-1; tentative D call: TRBD1 (5 bases). The CDR3 extends over 15 amino acids. V dropped 3 bases and J dropped 5 bases, with 16 bases sitting between them. Germline-derived CDR1 and CDR2 are ENHRY and SYGVKD.

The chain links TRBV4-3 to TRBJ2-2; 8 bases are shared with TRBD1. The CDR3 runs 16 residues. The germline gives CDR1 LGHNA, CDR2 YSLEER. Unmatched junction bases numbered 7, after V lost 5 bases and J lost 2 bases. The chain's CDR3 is CASSGWTGQNTGELFF. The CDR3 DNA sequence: TGCGCCAGCAGCGGGTGGACAGGGCAAAACACCGGGGAGCTGTTTTTT.

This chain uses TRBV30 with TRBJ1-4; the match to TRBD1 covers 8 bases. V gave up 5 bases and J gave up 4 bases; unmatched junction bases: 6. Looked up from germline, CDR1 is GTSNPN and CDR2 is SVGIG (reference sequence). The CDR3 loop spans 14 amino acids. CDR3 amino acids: CAWAGGQVNEKLFF. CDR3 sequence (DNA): TGTGCCTGGGCAGGGGGACAGGTTAATGAAAAACTGTTTTTT.

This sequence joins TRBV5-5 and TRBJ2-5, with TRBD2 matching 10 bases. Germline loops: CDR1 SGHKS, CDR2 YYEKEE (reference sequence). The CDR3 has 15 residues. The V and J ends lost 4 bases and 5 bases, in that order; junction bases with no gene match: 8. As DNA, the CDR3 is TGTGCCAGCAGCCCAGACTTGGGACTAGCGGAGACCCAGTACTTC. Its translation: CASSPDLGLAETQYF.

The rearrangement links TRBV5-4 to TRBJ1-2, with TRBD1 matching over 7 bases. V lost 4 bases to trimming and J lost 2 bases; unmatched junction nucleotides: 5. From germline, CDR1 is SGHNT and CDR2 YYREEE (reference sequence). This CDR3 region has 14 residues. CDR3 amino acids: CASSKGTANYGYTF. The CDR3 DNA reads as TGTGCCAGCAGCAAGGGGACAGCGAACTATGGCTACACCTTC.